This T cell receptor (beta chain) was profiled in a study of T cells in Graves' hyperthyroidism and ophthalmopathy. Worth noting for this clonotype: The antigen remains unidentified. An end of the junction does not agree with germline; a read error may underlie this.

Study outcomes and limitations: The model made its ophthalmopathy prediction, and onset followed a median about 5.9 months later.

The length of the CDR3 is 14 residues. From germline, CDR1 is SSHAT and CDR2 FNYEAQ (reference sequence). What was amplified from RNA transcripts were TCR beta CDR3 regions. The HTBI primer set served for first-round RT-PCR of the TCR CDR3. TCRdb re-derived calls from the multiplex PCR reads in MiXCR, one entry per CDR3 protein. Of under 350,000 distinct CDR3 sequences detected, about 17% appear once; the ten largest clones hold around 57%. This TCR derives from a woman aged 60-70 years with Graves' ophthalmopathy. The sample taken for sequencing was blood. The V call is TRBV7-7, the J call TRBJ2-3, with unresolved D. The CDR3 DNA is TGTGCTAGCAGCTTCGCGGCGTGGCCAGATACGCAGTATTTT. Protein: CASSFAAWPDTQYF.